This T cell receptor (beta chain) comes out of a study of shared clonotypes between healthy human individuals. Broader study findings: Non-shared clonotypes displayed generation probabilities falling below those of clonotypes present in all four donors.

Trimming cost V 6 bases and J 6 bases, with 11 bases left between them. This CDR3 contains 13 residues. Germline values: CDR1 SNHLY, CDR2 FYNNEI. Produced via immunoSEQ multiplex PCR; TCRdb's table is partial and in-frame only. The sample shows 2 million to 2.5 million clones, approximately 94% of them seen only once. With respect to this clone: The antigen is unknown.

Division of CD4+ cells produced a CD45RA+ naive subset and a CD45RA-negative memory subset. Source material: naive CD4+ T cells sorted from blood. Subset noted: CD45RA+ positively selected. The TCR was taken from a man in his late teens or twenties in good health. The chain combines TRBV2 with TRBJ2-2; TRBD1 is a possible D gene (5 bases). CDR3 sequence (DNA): TGTGCCAGCAGGACTGCAGGGCCCGGGGAGCTGTTTTTT. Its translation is CASRTAGPGELFF.